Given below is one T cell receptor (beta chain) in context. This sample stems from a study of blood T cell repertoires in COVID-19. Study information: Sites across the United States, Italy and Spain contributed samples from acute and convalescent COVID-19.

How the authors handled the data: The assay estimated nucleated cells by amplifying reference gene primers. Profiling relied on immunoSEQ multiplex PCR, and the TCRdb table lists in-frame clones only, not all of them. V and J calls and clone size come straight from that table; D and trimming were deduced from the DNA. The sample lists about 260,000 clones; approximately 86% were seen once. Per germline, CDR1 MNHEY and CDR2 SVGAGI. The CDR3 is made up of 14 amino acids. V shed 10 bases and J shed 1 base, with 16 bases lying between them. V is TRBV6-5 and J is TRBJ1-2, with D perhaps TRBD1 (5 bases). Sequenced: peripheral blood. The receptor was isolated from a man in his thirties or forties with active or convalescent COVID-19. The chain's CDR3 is CATHPVGGNYGYTF. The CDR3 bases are TGTGCCACCCATCCGGTGGGGGGTAACTATGGCTACACCTTC.